The sequence of this T cell receptor (beta chain) was determined in a study of T-cell reconstitution after alpha-beta-depleted transplantation in children. General study findings and limits: Surviving recipient T cells and thymic progenitors accounted for the high day-60 TCRbeta diversity observed in some patients. Alpha-beta T cells about two months after transplant reportedly derived from several hundred expanded graft clones. Once a year had passed after transplant, T-cell counts and diversity came mostly from newly produced T cells.

Researchers prepared the TCRbeta library using unique molecular identifiers, the study reports. From the PCR reads, TCRdb called clonotypes with MiXCR, one entry per CDR3 protein. The table includes tens of thousands of distinct CDR3 sequences, approximately 6.1% detected once. This CDR3 is built from 15 residues. J was trimmed by 0 bases and V by 8 bases; bases with no gene match: 4. Looked up from germline, CDR1 is KGHSH and CDR2 is LQKENI. This clonotype came up many times. The target antigen is unknown. The TCR originated in a female patient aged 2 to 10 who had a stem cell transplant for aplastic anemia, so the T cells may come from the graft donor. The material was PBMCs, mostly from graft donor cells, obtained 60 days after TCRalphabeta/CD19-depleted stem cell transplant. V is TRBV18 and J is TRBJ2-3; 11 bases agree with TRBD2. CDR3 sequence (DNA): TGTGCCAGCCAAGGGACTAGCGGTAGCACAGATACGCAGTATTTT. Translating it yields CASQGTSGSTDTQYF.